The 31 T cell receptor beta chains below come from one sample, sequenced in a study. MiXCR, run by TCRdb on the 5' RACE reads, gives a single entry per CDR3 protein. The table records around 5,600 distinct CDR3 sequences, roughly a third of them present only once. The material sequenced was memory CD4+ T cells sorted from blood. Stated subset: memory CD4+ T cells, CD4+CD45RO+CD25-. These receptors were collected from a female donor with breast cancer.

The chain carries TRBV7-2 and TRBJ2-3; D remains unclear. Per germline, CDR1 SGHTA and CDR2 FQGNSA. Trimming removed 3 bases from V and 2 bases from J, with 12 bases in between. This CDR3 region has 15 residues. CDR3 nucleotide sequence: TGTGCCAGCAGCTTGTCGACGGTTAACACAGATACGCAGTATTTT. Amino acids: CASSLSTVNTDTQYF. The complete variable domain, with remaining parts taken from reference TRBV7-2 and TRBJ2-3, reads GAGVSQSPSNKVTEKGKDVELRCDPISGHTALYWYRQSLGQGLEFLIYFQGNSAPDKSGLPSDRFSAERTGGSVSTLTIQRTQQEDSAVYLCASSLSTVNTDTQYFGPGTRLTVL.

By sample fraction, this clonotype is medium-sized. This chain joins TRBV5-1 and TRBJ1-1; D remains ambiguous. Trimming stripped 0 bases from V and 1 base from J, with 7 bases between. CDR3 length: 14 residues. The germline V gene has CDR1 SGHRS and CDR2 YFSETQ. As DNA, the CDR3 is TGCGCCAGCAGCTTGGGTCCCAAGAACACTGAAGCTTTCTTT. This encodes CASSLGPKNTEAFF.

This clonotype was recorded a few times. J is TRBJ1-2 and V is TRBV30; D gene uncertain. Germline CDR1 reads GTSNPN; CDR2 reads SVGIG (reference sequence). The ends were cut back, 0 bases at V and 7 bases at J, with 12 bases in the middle. CDR3 length equals 13 residues. CDR3 sequence: CAWSVERAGGYTF. The DNA of the CDR3 is TGTGCCTGGAGTGTGGAAAGGGCTGGTGGCTACACCTTC.

On this clonotype: In this CDR3 the conserved last residue, phenylalanine or tryptophan, is missing, so a read error is likely. V gene TRBV28 combines with J gene TRBJ2-1; no definite D call. The CDR3 loop spans 13 amino acids. Trimming cost V 7 bases and J 9 bases, with 16 bases left between them. From germline, CDR1 is MDHEN and CDR2 SYDVKM. CDR3 residues: CASTSYVAPEQFC. The CDR3 nucleotides are TGTGCCAGCACCTCGTACGTGGCTCCTGAGCAGTTCTGC.

This clonotype was detected many times. The chain is built from TRBV6-6 and TRBJ2-7; 7 nucleotides align to TRBD1. This CDR3 is built from 15 residues. The germline gives CDR1 MNHNY, CDR2 SVGAGI (reference sequence). Unmatched junction bases numbered 12, after V lost 5 bases and J lost 5 bases. CDR3: CASSPRQGSSHEQYF. Written as DNA, the CDR3 is TGTGCCAGCAGTCCCAGACAGGGAAGTTCCCACGAGCAGTACTTC.

The rearrangement links TRBV7-9 to TRBJ1-6; D unresolved. Deletions cut 4 bases from V and 7 bases from J, with 11 bases between. The CDR3 spans 14 residues. CDR1 SEHNR and CDR2 FQNEAQ come from the germline V gene (reference sequence). The CDR3 nucleotides read TGTGCCAGCAGCTCTGAGACGGAAAATTCACCCCTCCACTTT. This sequence encodes CASSSETENSPLHF. The variable domain in full, completed from reference TRBV7-9 and TRBJ1-6, reads DTGVSQNPRHKITKRGQNVTFRCDPISEHNRLYWYRQTLGQGPEFLTYFQNEAQLEKSRLLSDRFSAERPKGSFSTLEIQRTEQGDSAMYLCASSSETENSPLHFGNGTRLTVT.

This clonotype is labeled medium-sized (0.01 to 0.1%). The chain carries TRBV27 and TRBJ1-6; D is unresolved. The CDR3 has 14 residues. The V gene's germline CDR1 is MNHEY and CDR2 SMNVEV (reference sequence). Trimming pared 6 bases from V and 7 bases from J, leaving 13 bases between. Here the CDR3 DNA reads TGTGCCAGCAGAACCGGGCGACGGAATTCACCCCTCCACTTT. Protein sequence: CASRTGRRNSPLHF.

A remark on this clonotype: The conserved phenylalanine or tryptophan is not found at the CDR3 terminus, so this likely reflects a read error. The gene calls are TRBV7-7 and TRBJ2-5; a possible D gene is TRBD2 (6 bases). Germline V gene lookup returns CDR1 SSHAT and CDR2 FNYEAQ (reference sequence). The CDR3 is 13 amino acids. The chain's CDR3 is CAGSLGGLQTQYS. The CDR3 nucleotides read TGTGCCGGCAGCTTAGGAGGGTTGCAGACCCAGTACTCC.

The chain joins TRBV6-5 to TRBJ1-5; no reliable D call. Trimming removed 6 bases at V and 4 bases at J, with 13 bases between. The CDR3 has 14 residues. In germline, CDR1 is MNHEY, CDR2 SVGAGI. Here the CDR3 reads CASRQYDSNQPQHF. Here the CDR3 DNA reads TGTGCCAGCAGACAATATGATAGTAATCAGCCCCAGCATTTT.

The rearrangement uses TRBV5-4 and TRBJ2-7; 8 nucleotides line up with TRBD1. CDR1 and CDR2 from the germline V gene are SGHNT and YYREEE (reference sequence). Unmatched junction bases numbered 2, after V lost 4 bases and J lost 2 bases. The CDR3 is made up of 13 amino acids. As DNA, the CDR3 is TGTGCCAGCAGCCGGGACAGGACCTACGAGCAGTACTTC. This translates into CASSRDRTYEQYF.

This clonotype was counted a few times. The chain uses TRBV24-1 and TRBJ2-1; 9 bases align to TRBD2. Germline assignment: CDR1 KGHDR and CDR2 SFDVKD. This CDR3 contains 18 residues. Trimming cost V 1 base and J 7 bases; bases outside gene matches: 13. The CDR3 region is CATSDFSFRAGGPNEQFF. CDR3 nucleotide sequence: TGTGCCACCAGTGATTTCTCGTTTCGTGCGGGAGGGCCGAATGAGCAGTTCTTC.

This clonotype has a count of ten or more. The chain joins TRBV20-1 to TRBJ2-1, with D perhaps TRBD1 (6 bases). The CDR3 loop spans 12 amino acids. From germline, CDR1 is DFQATT and CDR2 SNEGSKA (reference sequence). V was clipped by 6 bases and J by 6 bases, with 12 bases between them. CDR3 protein: CSAILRGNEQFF. CDR3 bases: TGCAGTGCCATTCTCAGGGGCAATGAGCAGTTCTTC.

This clonotype turned up a few times. The gene calls are TRBV15 and TRBJ1-4; D may be TRBD1 (5 bases). V lost 4 bases and J 8 bases, leaving 20 bases between the germline ends. The CDR3 has 16 amino acids. Germline lookup yields CDR1 LNHNV and CDR2 YYDKDF (reference sequence). In DNA form, the CDR3 reads TGTGCCACCAGCACTGGGCGGGGCAAAGGCCGGGAAAAACTGTTTTTT. Its protein is CATSTGRGKGREKLFF.

This clonotype has a handful of counts. The chain links TRBV7-9 to TRBJ1-1; D unclear. CDR1 is SEHNR, CDR2 FQNEAQ, per germline (reference sequence). The CDR3 loop spans 14 amino acids. With 3 bases removed from V and 1 base from J, the gap between germline ends came to 9 bases. CDR3 region: CASSLVTGNTEAFF. The CDR3 region has the DNA TGTGCCAGCAGCTTGGTGACGGGGAACACTGAAGCTTTCTTT.

This clonotype is categorized as medium-sized (0.01 to 0.1%). The CDR3 spells CASSLMTGQMNTEAFF. The CDR3, as DNA: TGTGCCAGCTCACTAATGACAGGGCAGATGAACACTGAAGCTTTCTTT. The chain recombines TRBV18 with TRBJ1-1; 7 positions agree with TRBD1. The J segment lost 0 bases and the V segment lost 4 bases, leaving 8 bases of the junction unmatched. CDR1 is KGHSH, CDR2 LQKENI, per germline. This CDR3 is built from 16 residues.

The genes are TRBV7-2 and TRBJ2-1; D is undetermined. CDR3 size: 14 residues. The V end lost 6 bases, the J end lost 8 bases, and 17 bases lay between the germline ends. The germline CDR1 and CDR2 sequences are SGHTA and FQGNSA. Here the CDR3 reads CASRLRRGGDEQFF. The DNA of the CDR3 is TGTGCCAGCAGGCTACGACGCGGTGGCGATGAGCAGTTCTTC. The complete variable domain, with remaining parts taken from reference TRBV7-2 and TRBJ2-1, reads GAGVSQSPSNKVTEKGKDVELRCDPISGHTALYWYRQSLGQGLEFLIYFQGNSAPDKSGLPSDRFSAERTGGSVSTLTIQRTQQEDSAVYLCASRLRRGGDEQFFGPGTRLTVL.

This clonotype was detected only a few times. A much larger clone differs by one base, so this may be a read error. The chain joins TRBV7-9 to TRBJ1-1; the D is unclear. CDR3 length equals 14 residues. The germline V gene encodes CDR1 SEHNR and CDR2 FQNEAQ (reference sequence). In nucleotides, the CDR3 is TGTGCCAGCAGCGCGGGGAAACACCGGACTGAAGCTTCCTTT. Its translation is CASSAGKHRTEASF.

The sample holds many counts of this clonotype. The V call is TRBV12-3 or TRBV12-4, the J call TRBJ1-3, with D perhaps matching TRBD1 (5 bases). The CDR3 extends over 14 amino acids. V gave up 7 bases and J gave up 7 bases, with 17 bases separating them. CDR3 residues: CASTGTFYWNTIYF. CDR3 DNA: TGTGCCAGCACCGGGACCTTTTATTGGAACACCATATATTTT.

The DNA for the CDR3 is TGTGCCAGCAGCACGACTAGCATCCATGAGCAGTTCTTC. The encoded protein is CASSTTSIHEQFF. The chain has TRBV7-3 and TRBJ2-1, with 7 positions matching TRBD2. V gave up 5 bases and J gave up 8 bases; unmatched junction bases: 6. Germline assignment: CDR1 SGHTA and CDR2 FQGTGA. The CDR3 spans 13 residues.

This clonotype was seen more than once but under ten times. The rearrangement joins TRBV9 to TRBJ2-1; 7 bases fit TRBD2. From germline, CDR1 is SGDLS and CDR2 YYNGEE. After removal of 2 bases from V and 4 bases from J, the junction contained 6 bases not matched to a gene. There are 15 residues in the CDR3. The CDR3 DNA reads as TGTGCCAGCAGCGTCGGGCTAGCGGAATACAATGAGCAGTTCTTC. This encodes CASSVGLAEYNEQFF.

V is TRBV12-3 or TRBV12-4 and J is TRBJ2-1, with a weak D call TRBD1 (5 bases). Trimming cost V 2 bases and J 6 bases, with 8 bases left between them. The CDR3 runs 13 residues. CDR3 DNA: TGTGCCAGCAGTTTATGGCAGGGCAATGAGCAGTTCTTC. This codes for CASSLWQGNEQFF.

The gene calls are TRBV6-6 and TRBJ2-3; D could derive from TRBD1 or TRBD2 (5 bases each). Germline values: CDR1 MNHNY, CDR2 SVGAGI (reference sequence). The ends were cut back, 8 bases at V and 1 base at J, with 19 bases in the middle. The CDR3 length is 16 residues. In DNA form, the CDR3 reads TGTGCCAGCCATCCTCTGCTGGGGGTGGGCACAGATACGCAGTATTTT. Its translation is CASHPLLGVGTDTQYF.

This clonotype is labeled as medium-sized (0.01 to 0.1%). The rearrangement uses TRBV7-9 and TRBJ2-3; 13 nucleotides agree with TRBD2. Germline V gene data show CDR1 as SEHNR and CDR2 as FQNEAQ (reference sequence). Trimming at V came to 5 bases and at J to 4 bases, leaving 6 bases not matched to a gene. The CDR3 has 16 amino acids. CDR3 region: CASSPGLAGVADTQYF. The CDR3 DNA follows: TGTGCCAGCAGCCCTGGACTAGCGGGAGTCGCAGATACGCAGTATTTT. The entire variable domain, with the rest obtained from reference TRBV7-9 and TRBJ2-3, is as follows: DTGVSQNPRHKITKRGQNVTFRCDPISEHNRLYWYRQTLGQGPEFLTYFQNEAQLEKSRLLSDRFSAERPKGSFSTLEIQRTEQGDSAMYLCASSPGLAGVADTQYFGPGTRLTVL.

This rearrangement joins TRBV2 to TRBJ2-3; D is perhaps TRBD1 or TRBD2 (6 bases each). This CDR3 has 13 amino acids. Trimming shortened V by 6 bases and J by 5 bases, and 12 bases separated the two germline ends. Looked up from germline, CDR1 is SNHLY and CDR2 is FYNNEI. CDR3 coding DNA: TGTGCCAGCAGCCCGGGGGCAGGAGATACGCAGTATTTT. Translated, it gives CASSPGAGDTQYF.

Only a few counts were recorded for this clonotype. This chain joins TRBV5-1 and TRBJ1-2, with a tentative D call TRBD1 (6 bases). The CDR3 contains 16 residues. Germline V lookup: CDR1 SGHRS, CDR2 YFSETQ. The V end lost 0 bases, the J end lost 2 bases, and 14 bases lay between the germline ends. CDR3: CASSLDHRGANYGYTF. CDR3 sequence (DNA): TGCGCCAGCAGCTTGGATCATCGGGGGGCGAACTATGGCTACACCTTC.

Points on this clonotype: At one boundary the junction diverges from the germline segment, which might be a read error. V and J are TRBV7-3 and TRBJ2-1; TRBD1 agrees at 7 bases. There are 16 residues in the CDR3. Germline V gene lookup returns CDR1 SGHTA and CDR2 FQGTGA. CDR3 amino acids: CASSVTGAPNYNEQFF. In DNA, the CDR3 is TGTGCCAGCAGCGTAACAGGGGCCCCGAACTACAATGAGCAGTTCTTC.

This sequence joins TRBV29-1 and TRBJ1-2; no clear D. The CDR3 is 15 residues long. Germline V gene lookup returns CDR1 SQVTM and CDR2 ANQGSEA. Trimming left V 2 bases short and J 7 bases short, with 20 bases between. CDR3 in DNA: TGCAGCGTTGAATGGGTCGGAAAGCGGGCGCGTGGCTACACCTTC. It encodes CSVEWVGKRARGYTF.

In this sample, this clonotype is large (0.1 to 1%). V and J are TRBV29-1 and TRBJ2-5, with D possibly matching TRBD2 (5 bases). The CDR3 runs 12 residues. Germline-derived CDR1 and CDR2 are SQVTM and ANQGSEA. Trimming cost V 6 bases and J 1 base, with 9 bases left between them. DNA of the CDR3: TGCAGCGTAGTGAGGGCCCAAGAGACCCAGTACTTC. Translation gives CSVVRAQETQYF.

This clonotype was counted at least ten times. The chain couples TRBV6-5 to TRBJ2-2, with TRBD2 matching 13 bases. This CDR3 comprises 17 residues. Germline V lookup: CDR1 MNHEY, CDR2 SVGAGI. V lost 8 bases, J lost 6 bases, and 12 bases stayed unmatched. The CDR3 region has the DNA TGTGCCAGCTCGGGGACTAGCGGGATGGATAGCGCCGGGGAGCTGTTTTTT. Amino acid sequence: CASSGTSGMDSAGELFF.

Concerning this clonotype itself: A much larger clone lies a single base off, so this may be a read error. V gene TRBV29-1 combines with J gene TRBJ1-1; D is ambiguous. In germline, CDR1 is SQVTM, CDR2 ANQGSEA. The V gene lost 5 bases and the J gene lost 3 bases, with 13 bases spanning the gap. There are 13 residues in the CDR3. The CDR3 DNA reads TGCAGCGTTTCCCTCGGGCGGGACACTGAAGCTTTCTTT. This gives the protein CSVSLGRDTEAFF.

This clonotype was seen many times. V and J are TRBV29-1 and TRBJ1-5; 8 nucleotides line up with TRBD1. The junction had 2 bases not matched to a gene; V was cut back by 4 bases and J by 0 bases. The CDR3 has 14 residues. Germline CDR1 reads SQVTM; CDR2 reads ANQGSEA. This CDR3 is CSVGQGSSNQPQHF. CDR3 sequence (DNA): TGCAGCGTTGGACAGGGGAGTAGCAATCAGCCCCAGCATTTT.